This T cell receptor (beta chain) was found in a study of T cell changes during pregnancy in multiple sclerosis. CDR3 size: 12 residues. Trimming removed 7 bases from V and 7 bases from J, with 16 bases in between. From germline, CDR1 is SQVTM and CDR2 ANQGSEA. This clone appeared once. Libraries were prepared by immunoSEQ multiplex PCR; TCRdb keeps only in-frame clonotypes and omits some of them. The data show about 84,000 clones, about 93% seen once. This specimen was peripheral blood, taken in the second trimester of pregnancy. This receptor was taken from a female donor in good health, enrolled as a control in a pregnancy study. The rearrangement joins TRBV29-1 to TRBJ1-1; weak D call: TRBD1 (5 bases). The CDR3 protein is CSASIGGNEAFF. The CDR3, as DNA: TGCAGCGCCTCTATCGGGGGAAATGAAGCTTTCTTT.